The sequence of this TCR beta chain was determined in a study of shared clonotypes between healthy human individuals. Regarding the study as a whole: Larger estimated richness was generally seen in naive subsets than in memory subsets.

Sequencing used immunoSEQ multiplex PCR; TCRdb keeps in-frame clones, though not all of them. Of 850,000 to 1,100,000 clones listed, 70% to 85% were seen once; the top ten hold 0.85% to 1%. All the donors were Caucasian adults who lived in Nashville, Tennessee. Naive CD4+ cells were CD45RA-selected; the remaining cells were memory. Per germline, CDR1 MDHEN and CDR2 SYDVKM. This CDR3 is 17 amino acids long. Trimming left V 2 bases short and J 5 bases short, with 21 bases between. This clone was detected only once. Its antigen is as yet unknown. The receptor was derived from a man between 18 and 29 years old in good health. Some clones in this sample may be carry-over from other donors' samples. The sequenced sample was memory CD4+ T cells from PBMCs. The subset denotes: CD45RA-negative fraction. J is TRBJ2-5 and V is TRBV28, with D perhaps assigned TRBD1 or TRBD2 (5 bases each). CDR3 residues: CASSLPPRRGPEETQYF. The CDR3 DNA reads as TGTGCCAGCAGTTTACCTCCCCGACGGGGACCGGAGGAGACCCAGTACTTC.